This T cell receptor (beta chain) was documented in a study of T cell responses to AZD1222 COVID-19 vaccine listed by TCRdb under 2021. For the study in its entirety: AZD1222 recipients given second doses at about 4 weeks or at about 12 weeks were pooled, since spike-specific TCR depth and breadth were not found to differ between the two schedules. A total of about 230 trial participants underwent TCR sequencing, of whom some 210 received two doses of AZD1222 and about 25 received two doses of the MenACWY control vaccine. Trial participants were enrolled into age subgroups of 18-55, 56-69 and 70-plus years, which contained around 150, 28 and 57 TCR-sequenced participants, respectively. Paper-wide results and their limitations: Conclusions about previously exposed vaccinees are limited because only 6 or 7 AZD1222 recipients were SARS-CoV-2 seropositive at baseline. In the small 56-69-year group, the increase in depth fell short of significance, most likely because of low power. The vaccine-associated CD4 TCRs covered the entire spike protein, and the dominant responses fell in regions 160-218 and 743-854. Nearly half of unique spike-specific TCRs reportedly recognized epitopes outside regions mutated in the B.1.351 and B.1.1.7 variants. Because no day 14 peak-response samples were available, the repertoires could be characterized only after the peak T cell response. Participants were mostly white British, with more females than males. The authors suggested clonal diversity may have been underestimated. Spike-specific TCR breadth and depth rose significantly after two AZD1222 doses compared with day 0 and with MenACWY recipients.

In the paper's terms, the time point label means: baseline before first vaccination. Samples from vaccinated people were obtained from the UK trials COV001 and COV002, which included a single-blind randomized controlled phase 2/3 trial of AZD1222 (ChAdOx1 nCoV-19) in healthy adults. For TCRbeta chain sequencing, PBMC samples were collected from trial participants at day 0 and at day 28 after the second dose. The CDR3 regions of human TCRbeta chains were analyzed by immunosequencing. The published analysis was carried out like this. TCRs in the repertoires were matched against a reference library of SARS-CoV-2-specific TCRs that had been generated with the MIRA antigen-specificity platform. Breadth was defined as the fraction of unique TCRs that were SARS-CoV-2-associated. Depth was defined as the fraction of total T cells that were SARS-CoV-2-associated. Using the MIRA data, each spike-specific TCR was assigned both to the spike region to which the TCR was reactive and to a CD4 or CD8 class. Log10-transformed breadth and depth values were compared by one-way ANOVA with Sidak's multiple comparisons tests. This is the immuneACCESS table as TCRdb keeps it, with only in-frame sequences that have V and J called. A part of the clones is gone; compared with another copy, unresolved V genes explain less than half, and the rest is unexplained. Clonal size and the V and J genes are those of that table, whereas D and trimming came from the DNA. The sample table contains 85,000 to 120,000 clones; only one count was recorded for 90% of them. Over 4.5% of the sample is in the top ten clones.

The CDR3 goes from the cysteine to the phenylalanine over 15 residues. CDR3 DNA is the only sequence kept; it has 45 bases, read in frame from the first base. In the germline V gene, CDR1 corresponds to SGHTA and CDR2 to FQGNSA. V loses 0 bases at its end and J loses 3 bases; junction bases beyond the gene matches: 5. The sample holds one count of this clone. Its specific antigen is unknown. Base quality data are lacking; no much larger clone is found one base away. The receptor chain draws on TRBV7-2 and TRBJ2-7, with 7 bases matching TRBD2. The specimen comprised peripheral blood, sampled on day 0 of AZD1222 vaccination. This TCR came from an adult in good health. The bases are TGTGCCAGCAGCTTAGCGGGGCTAGCGGACTACGAGCAGTACTTC. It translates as CASSLAGLADYEQYF.